The table lists the clone carrying this T cell receptor (beta chain) with a few counts. Its target is not known. The data belong to a study of cytomegalovirus exposure and HLA in healthy donors. CDR1 and CDR2 (germline): GTSNPN, SVGIG (reference sequence). The CDR3 contains 15 residues. The V gene lost 3 bases and the J gene lost 0 bases, with 15 bases spanning the gap. General study points: High specificity and sensitivity for cytomegalovirus status were reported for the classifier. The study recorded some 160 TCR beta chains that were cytomegalovirus-associated. The later analysis indicated that the majority of CMV-associated TCR beta chains appeared HLA-restricted.

PCR primers comprised 60 Vbeta and 13 Jbeta primers. The table came from immunoSEQ multiplex PCR; TCRdb's copy has only in-frame clones and leaves some out. In the table there are 140,000 to 150,000 clones, roughly 80% of which are singletons. The chain employs TRBV30 and TRBJ2-7, with D perhaps matching TRBD2 (7 bases). The TCR was taken from a middle-aged man in good health and CMV-seropositive. The sample consisted of PBMCs. CDR3 sequence reads: CAWSLPGGHSYEQYF. CDR3 in DNA: TGTGCCTGGAGCCTCCCGGGGGGCCACTCCTACGAGCAGTACTTC.